The source of this TCR beta chain is a study of blood T cell repertoires in COVID-19 (dated by TCRdb to 2019 to 2021). Regarding the complete study: The collaborator samples originated in the United States, Italy and Spain and spanned the acute and convalescent phases of COVID-19. The prospective study material was composed of cDNA or gDNA derived from T cells, B-cell-depleted T cells, or PBMCs. The dataset comprised deeply sampled blood TCRbeta repertoires from subjects exposed to, actively infected with, or recovered from COVID-19. The repertoires were made available in a free public database intended to serve as a resource for research on the immune response to SARS-CoV-2. The samples were drawn from two sources: the first 160 participants of the ongoing ImmuneRACE study, and fewer than 1,500 subjects contributed by 6 global collaborators. Sample metadata almost always included a de-identified subject ID, COVID-19 status, age in years and sex. HLA class I and class II types, where available, came from metadata supplied by the sample provider rather than from assay-based typing.

TCRbeta CDR3 regions were amplified from genomic DNA using the immunoSEQ Assay, a bias-controlled multiplex PCR. The paper's data handling went like this. The number of nucleated cells in each sample was estimated from the amplification of reference gene primers within the assay. Sequence reads were collapsed and filtered to measure the absolute abundance of every unique TCRbeta CDR3 rearrangement. For each sample, productive Simpson clonality was calculated as the square root of Simpson's diversity index over productive rearrangements. TCRdb holds this immuneACCESS table with in-frame rearrangements only. Some clones are missing; in checked studies, unresolved V genes explain under half, and the rest has no known cause. D and trimming come from the DNA, and the V and J calls and clone size come from that table. This sample holds just under 350,000 clones; around four fifths were observed only once. The leading ten clones occupy 3% of the sample.

Concerning this clone itself: Its specific antigen is unknown. Per-nucleotide qualities are absent, and no much larger clonotype sits a single base away.

Findings and caveats that apply to the study as a whole: Clinical and demographic metadata were provided uncurated, with the amount varying by source and participant.

Collaborating institutions collected whole blood in K2EDTA tubes following their own protocols. Collaborator samples were shipped for TCRbeta analysis as frozen whole blood, isolated PBMCs, or DNA extracted from either sample type. The receptor comes from a man aged 25-45 years with active or convalescent COVID-19. Sequencing was carried out using peripheral blood.

This receptor has the CDR3 CASSRTSGGQETQYF. Here is the DNA: TGTGCCAGCAGCCGGACTAGCGGGGGACAAGAGACCCAGTACTTC. Recombination linked TRBV11-2 to TRBJ2-5, and 13 junction bases match TRBD2. V loses 5 bases at its end and J loses 2 bases; junction bases beyond the gene matches: 2. Based on the germline V gene, the CDR1 and CDR2 sequences are SGHAT and FQNNGV. The CDR3 runs 15 amino acids, cysteine and phenylalanine included. Here the CDR3 DNA is all that survives: 45 bases in frame from base 1.